The table lists the clone carrying this T cell receptor beta chain with a few counts. Method: immunoSEQ multiplex PCR; TCRdb's copy keeps in-frame clones and lacks some. The sample carries roughly 640,000 clones, 74% recorded once. The data are from a study of shared clonotypes between healthy human individuals. The CDR3 is 14 amino acids. Germline CDR1 and CDR2: MNHNY and SVGAGI (reference sequence). V lost 7 bases to trimming and J lost 4 bases; unmatched junction nucleotides: 2. The sample taken for sequencing was memory CD4+ T cells sorted from blood. The subset here: CD45RA-negative fraction. V and J are TRBV6-6 and TRBJ2-1; 12 nucleotides align to TRBD2. This clonotype originated in a woman under 40 in good health. CDR3 sequence: CASTGLAGYNEQFF. CDR3 DNA: TGTGCCAGCACTGGACTAGCGGGGTACAATGAGCAGTTCTTC.